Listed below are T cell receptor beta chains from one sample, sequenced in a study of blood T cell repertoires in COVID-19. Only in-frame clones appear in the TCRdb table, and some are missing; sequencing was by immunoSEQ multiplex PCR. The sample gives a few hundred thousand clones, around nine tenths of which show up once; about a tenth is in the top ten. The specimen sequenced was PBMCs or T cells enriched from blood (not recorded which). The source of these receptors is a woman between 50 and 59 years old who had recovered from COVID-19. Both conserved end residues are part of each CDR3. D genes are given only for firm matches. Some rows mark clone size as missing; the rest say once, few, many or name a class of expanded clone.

TGTGCCAGTAGTATCTCAGGGGCCCTAGGGAACACTGAAGCTTTCTTT | CASSISGALGNTEAFF | - | TRBJ1-1 | TRBV19 | -
TGTGCCAGCAGCGTAGGGACAAACTATGGCTACACCTTC | CASSVGTNYGYTF | - | TRBJ1-2 | TRBV9 | -
TGTGCCTGGAGTCCAGGCGCTGAAGCTTTCTTT | CAWSPGAEAFF | - | TRBJ1-1 | TRBV30 | -
TGTGCCAGCAGCTCCTACCAGGGATATGCGCAGTATTTT | CASSSYQGYAQYF | once | TRBJ2-3 | TRBV7-2 | -
TGTGCCAGCAGCCGACCGGGACTAGCGGGGGGAGATGAGCAGTTCTTC | CASSRPGLAGGDEQFF | few | TRBJ2-1 | TRBV7-9 | TRBD2
TGTGCCACCAGCAGAGAACAGCTTTATGGCTACACCTTC | CATSREQLYGYTF | - | TRBJ1-2 | TRBV15 | -
TGTGCCAGCAGCCAGGTCTCCAGGTATCATGGCTACACCTTC | CASSQVSRYHGYTF | once | TRBJ1-2 | TRBV4-2 | -
TGTGCCAGCAGCCCGACAGGGCCTGGCTACACCTTC | CASSPTGPGYTF | - | TRBJ1-2 | TRBV7-9 | TRBD1
TGTGCCAGCAGCACCTTAGGGGCAGGGGACTACAATGAGCAGTTCTTC | CASSTLGAGDYNEQFF | - | TRBJ2-1 | TRBV21-1 | -
TGTGCCAGCAGTTTATTAGATTTGTCGGGTACTAACTATGGCTACACCTTC | CASSLLDLSGTNYGYTF | - | TRBJ1-2 | TRBV28 | -
TGCGCCAGCAGCCTAGGGACAGGGGAGGGAAACACCATATATTTT | CASSLGTGEGNTIYF | - | TRBJ1-3 | TRBV4-3 | TRBD1
TGTGCCAGCAGTTACTCCCACAGGGCCCTTTATGGCTACACCTTC | CASSYSHRALYGYTF | - | TRBJ1-2 | TRBV6-5 | -
TGCGCCAGCAGCTCTGGGACAGGGGAGTTTGGCTACACCTTC | CASSSGTGEFGYTF | - | TRBJ1-2 | TRBV5-1 | TRBD1
TGTGCCAGCAGTCCCGCAGGGTCGAGCGACACTGAAGCTTTCTTT | CASSPAGSSDTEAFF | - | TRBJ1-1 | TRBV28 | -
TGTGCCAGCAGCGGGACAGGAAGTAACTATGGCTACACCTTC | CASSGTGSNYGYTF | - | TRBJ1-2 | TRBV7-9 | TRBD1